A single T cell receptor beta chain is shown here with its context. For TCR, cDNA came from 5'RACE template switching, which added a universal primer site and UMIs. Using its own MiXCR run on the 5' RACE reads, TCRdb lists one record per CDR3 protein. The table includes tens of thousands of distinct CDR3 sequences, approximately 7% detected once. The data were taken from a study of T cells after yellow fever vaccination. The sequence was collected from a man between 18 and 29 years old who received the YFV17D yellow fever vaccine. The sample in question was CD8+ T cells sorted from PBMCs, obtained roughly 5 days after the first yellow fever vaccination.

The CDR3 DNA is TGTGCCAGCAGTTTATCAGTGACAGGGGGCTATGGGAAGTTCTTC. Its translation: CASSLSVTGGYGKFF. The chain carries TRBV27 and TRBJ2-1; 10 bases are a match to TRBD1. This CDR3 has 15 residues. V trimming: 0 bases; J trimming: 14 bases; junction bases outside the gene matches: 10. Germline V gene sequence: CDR1 MNHEY, CDR2 SMNVEV (reference sequence).